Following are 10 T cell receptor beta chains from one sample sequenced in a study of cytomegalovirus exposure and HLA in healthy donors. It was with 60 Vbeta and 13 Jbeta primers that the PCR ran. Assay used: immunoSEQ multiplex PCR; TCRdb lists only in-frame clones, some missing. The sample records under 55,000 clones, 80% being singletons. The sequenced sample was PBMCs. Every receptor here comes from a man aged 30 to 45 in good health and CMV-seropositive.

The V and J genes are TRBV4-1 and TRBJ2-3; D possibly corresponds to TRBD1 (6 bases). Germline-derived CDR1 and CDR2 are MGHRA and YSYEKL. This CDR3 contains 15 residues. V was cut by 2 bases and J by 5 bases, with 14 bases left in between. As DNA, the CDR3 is TGCGCCAGCAGCCAAAGTGGGACATTCATAGATACGCAGTATTTT. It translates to CASSQSGTFIDTQYF.

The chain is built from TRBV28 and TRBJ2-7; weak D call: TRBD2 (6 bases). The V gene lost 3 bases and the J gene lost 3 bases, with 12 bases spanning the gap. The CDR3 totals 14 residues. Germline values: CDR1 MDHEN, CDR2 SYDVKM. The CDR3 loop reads CASSLVLANYEQYF. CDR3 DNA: TGTGCCAGCAGTTTGGTACTAGCCAACTACGAGCAGTACTTC.

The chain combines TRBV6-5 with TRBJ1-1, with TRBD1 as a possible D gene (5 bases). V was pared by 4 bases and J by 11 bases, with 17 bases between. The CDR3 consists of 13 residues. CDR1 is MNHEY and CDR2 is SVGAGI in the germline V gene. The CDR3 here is CASSFDRFLGAFF. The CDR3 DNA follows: TGTGCCAGCAGTTTTGACAGATTCTTGGGGGCTTTCTTT.

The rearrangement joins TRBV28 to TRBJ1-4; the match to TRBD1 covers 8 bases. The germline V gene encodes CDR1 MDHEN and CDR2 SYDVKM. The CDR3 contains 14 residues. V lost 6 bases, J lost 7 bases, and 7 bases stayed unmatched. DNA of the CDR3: TGTGCCAGCAGAACCGACAGGGGTGGTGAAAAACTGTTTTTT. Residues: CASRTDRGGEKLFF.

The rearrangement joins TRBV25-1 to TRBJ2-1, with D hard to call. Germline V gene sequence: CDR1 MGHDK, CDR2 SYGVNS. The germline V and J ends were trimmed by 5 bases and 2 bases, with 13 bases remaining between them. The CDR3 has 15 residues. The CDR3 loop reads CASSPFSGPYNEQFF. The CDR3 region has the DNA TGTGCCAGCAGTCCTTTTAGTGGGCCCTACAATGAGCAGTTCTTC.

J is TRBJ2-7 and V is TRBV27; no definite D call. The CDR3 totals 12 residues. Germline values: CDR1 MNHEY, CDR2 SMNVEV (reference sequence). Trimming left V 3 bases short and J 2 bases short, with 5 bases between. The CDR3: CASSLTPYEQYF. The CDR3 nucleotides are TGTGCCAGCAGTTTGACACCCTACGAGCAGTACTTC.

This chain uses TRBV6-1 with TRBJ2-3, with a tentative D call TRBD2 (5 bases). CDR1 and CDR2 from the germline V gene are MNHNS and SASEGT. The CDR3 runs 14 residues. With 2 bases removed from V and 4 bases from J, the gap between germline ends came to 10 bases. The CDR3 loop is CASSELRASDTQYF. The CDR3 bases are TGTGCCAGCAGTGAATTGAGGGCCTCAGATACGCAGTATTTT.

CDR3 protein: CASSQPSRQGAGNEQFF. The CDR3 DNA is TGCGCCAGCAGCCAACCCTCCCGGCAGGGGGCTGGAAATGAGCAGTTCTTC. This chain links TRBV4-1 with TRBJ2-1; 8 bases fit TRBD1. This CDR3 region has 17 residues. Germline assignment: CDR1 MGHRA and CDR2 YSYEKL. Losses at the gene ends were 2 bases for V and 7 bases for J; bases not matched to a gene: 13.

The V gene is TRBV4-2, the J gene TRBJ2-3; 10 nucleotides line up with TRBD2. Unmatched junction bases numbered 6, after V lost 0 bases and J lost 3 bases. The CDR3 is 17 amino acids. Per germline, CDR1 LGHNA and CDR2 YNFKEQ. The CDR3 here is CASSQEKSSGGTDTQYF. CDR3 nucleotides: TGTGCCAGCAGCCAAGAAAAGTCTAGCGGGGGTACAGATACGCAGTATTTT.

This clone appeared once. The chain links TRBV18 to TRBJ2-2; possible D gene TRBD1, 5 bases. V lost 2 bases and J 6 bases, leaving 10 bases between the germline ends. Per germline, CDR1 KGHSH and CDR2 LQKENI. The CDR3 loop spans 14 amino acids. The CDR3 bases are TGTGCCAGCTCACCAACCAGGGTGGCCGGGGAGCTGTTTTTT. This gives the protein CASSPTRVAGELFF. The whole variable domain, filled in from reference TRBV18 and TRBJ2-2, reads NAGVMQNPRHLVRRRGQEARLRCSPMKGHSHVYWYRQLPEEGLKFMVYLQKENIIDESGMPKERFSAEFPKEGPSILRIQQVVRGDSAAYFCASSPTRVAGELFFGEGSRLTVL.